Shown below are 8 T cell receptor beta chains from a single sample sequenced in a study of OX40 agonist ivuxolimab in advanced cancers. Clones were sequenced by immunoSEQ multiplex PCR, and TCRdb holds only the in-frame ones, with some missing. The sample lists about 26,000 clones; approximately 79% were seen once. The sample here was CD4+ or CD8+ T cells sorted from blood, taken in a trial of the OX40 agonist ivuxolimab. Receptors were obtained from an adult with an advanced solid tumor such as melanoma, head and neck, liver or kidney cancer.

The gene calls are TRBV27 and TRBJ1-5; no firm D call. The CDR3 runs 14 residues. Trimming left V 8 bases short and J 5 bases short, with 16 bases between. CDR1 and CDR2 (germline): MNHEY, SMNVEV (reference sequence). The CDR3 sequence: CASSNQYTDQPQHF. The CDR3 region has the DNA TGTGCCAGCTCAAATCAGTATACCGATCAGCCCCAGCATTTT.

The chain couples TRBV9 to TRBJ1-1; D unclear. Trimming removed 3 bases from V and 0 bases from J, with 9 bases in between. CDR3 length: 14 residues. CDR1 is SGDLS and CDR2 is YYNGEE in the germline V gene. CDR3 sequence reads: CASSGGPMNTEAFF. CDR3 nucleotide sequence: TGTGCCAGCAGCGGCGGGCCCATGAACACTGAAGCTTTCTTT.

The J gene is TRBJ1-4, the V gene TRBV4-2; D gene ambiguous. V lost 0 bases and J lost 2, with 10 bases in between. Germline V gene lookup returns CDR1 LGHNA and CDR2 YNFKEQ. The CDR3 sequence is 16 residues long. The chain's CDR3 is CASSQDPTGTNEKLFF. Here the CDR3 DNA reads TGTGCCAGCAGCCAAGATCCAACCGGCACTAATGAAAAACTGTTTTTT.

This clone was detected only a few times. The genes are TRBV4-3 and TRBJ1-1; TRBD1 aligns across 9 bases. The CDR3 is 16 amino acids. The V gene end was trimmed by 0 bases and the J gene end by 7 bases; junction bases not matched to a gene: 9. Germline CDR1 is LGHNA and CDR2 is YSLEER. The CDR3 loop reads CASSQDWTGDLLEAFF. The CDR3 DNA reads as TGCGCCAGCAGCCAAGATTGGACAGGGGACCTACTTGAAGCTTTCTTT.

CDR3 protein: CASSLVRGPHHQPQHF. The CDR3 DNA reads as TGTGCCAGCAGCTTAGTGAGGGGCCCTCACCATCAGCCCCAGCATTTT. The rearrangement joins TRBV7-4 to TRBJ1-5; D might be TRBD1 (5 bases). Germline V gives CDR1 SGHVT, CDR2 SQSDAQ. The V end lost 1 base, the J end lost 5 bases, and 15 bases lay between the germline ends. The CDR3 runs 16 residues.

This chain links TRBV27 with TRBJ2-5; 9 positions agree with TRBD1. Germline V gives CDR1 MNHEY, CDR2 SMNVEV (reference sequence). V shed 2 bases, J shed 5 bases, and the junction held 6 bases outside the gene matches. This CDR3 has 15 residues. The CDR3 DNA follows: TGTGCCAGCAGTTTAACAGGGGGCGCGTATGAGACCCAGTACTTC. Encoded protein: CASSLTGGAYETQYF.

Note on this clone: Germline is not matched at one junction end, which may reflect a read error. Other DNA variants within this sample encode the same CDR3. The chain joins TRBV11-2 to TRBJ2-5; tentative D call: TRBD2 (5 bases). This CDR3 comprises 12 residues. The germline V gene has CDR1 SGHAT and CDR2 FQNNGV. The CDR3 nucleotides read TGTGCCAGCAGTTTAGGGAGAGAGACCCAGTACTTC. Translated, it gives CASSLGRETQYF. Looking up the rest from reference TRBV11-2 and TRBJ2-5 gives the full variable domain: EAGVAQSPRYKIIEKRQSVAFWCNPISGHATLYWYQQILGQGPKLLIQFQNNGVVDDSQLPKDRFSAERLKGVDSTLKIQPAKLEDSAVYLCASSLGRETQYFGPGTRLLVL.

The chain carries TRBV19 and TRBJ2-7, with unresolved D. The CDR3 is 12 residues long. V lost 8 bases, J lost 7 bases, and 15 bases lay in between. The germline V gene encodes CDR1 LNHDA and CDR2 SQIVND (reference sequence). CDR3 nucleotides: TGTGCCAGTGGGAAATTTGGATGGGAGCAGTACTTC. It is translated as CASGKFGWEQYF.